This T cell receptor beta chain was captured in a study of blood T cells in healthy people across ages. With regard to this clonotype: Its antigen is unidentified.

In each sample, at least 7 million PBMCs were isolated. This CDR3 region has 15 residues. The germline CDR1 and CDR2 sequences are MNHEY and SMNVEV (reference sequence). Study-level findings and limits: Diversity of TCR beta correlated strongly with naive T cell percentage.

The authors ran a second PCR of about 6 to 12 cycles using a sample-barcoded 5' primer and a J-beta primer mix. The authors tagged each cDNA molecule using a template-switch adaptor with 12 random nucleotides. TCRdb passed the 5' RACE reads through MiXCR, listing each CDR3 protein once. The sample lists hundreds of thousands of distinct CDR3 sequences; less than 80% were seen once. Source material: blood. The chain recombines TRBV27 with TRBJ2-1, with a weak D call TRBD2 (7 bases). The J call is doubtful: the DNA matches TRBJ2-7 better. This clonotype originated in a young man in good health. CDR3 sequence: CASTSGRGSYNEQYF. DNA of the CDR3: TGTGCCAGCACCTCAGGGAGGGGGAGTTACAATGAGCAGTACTTC.